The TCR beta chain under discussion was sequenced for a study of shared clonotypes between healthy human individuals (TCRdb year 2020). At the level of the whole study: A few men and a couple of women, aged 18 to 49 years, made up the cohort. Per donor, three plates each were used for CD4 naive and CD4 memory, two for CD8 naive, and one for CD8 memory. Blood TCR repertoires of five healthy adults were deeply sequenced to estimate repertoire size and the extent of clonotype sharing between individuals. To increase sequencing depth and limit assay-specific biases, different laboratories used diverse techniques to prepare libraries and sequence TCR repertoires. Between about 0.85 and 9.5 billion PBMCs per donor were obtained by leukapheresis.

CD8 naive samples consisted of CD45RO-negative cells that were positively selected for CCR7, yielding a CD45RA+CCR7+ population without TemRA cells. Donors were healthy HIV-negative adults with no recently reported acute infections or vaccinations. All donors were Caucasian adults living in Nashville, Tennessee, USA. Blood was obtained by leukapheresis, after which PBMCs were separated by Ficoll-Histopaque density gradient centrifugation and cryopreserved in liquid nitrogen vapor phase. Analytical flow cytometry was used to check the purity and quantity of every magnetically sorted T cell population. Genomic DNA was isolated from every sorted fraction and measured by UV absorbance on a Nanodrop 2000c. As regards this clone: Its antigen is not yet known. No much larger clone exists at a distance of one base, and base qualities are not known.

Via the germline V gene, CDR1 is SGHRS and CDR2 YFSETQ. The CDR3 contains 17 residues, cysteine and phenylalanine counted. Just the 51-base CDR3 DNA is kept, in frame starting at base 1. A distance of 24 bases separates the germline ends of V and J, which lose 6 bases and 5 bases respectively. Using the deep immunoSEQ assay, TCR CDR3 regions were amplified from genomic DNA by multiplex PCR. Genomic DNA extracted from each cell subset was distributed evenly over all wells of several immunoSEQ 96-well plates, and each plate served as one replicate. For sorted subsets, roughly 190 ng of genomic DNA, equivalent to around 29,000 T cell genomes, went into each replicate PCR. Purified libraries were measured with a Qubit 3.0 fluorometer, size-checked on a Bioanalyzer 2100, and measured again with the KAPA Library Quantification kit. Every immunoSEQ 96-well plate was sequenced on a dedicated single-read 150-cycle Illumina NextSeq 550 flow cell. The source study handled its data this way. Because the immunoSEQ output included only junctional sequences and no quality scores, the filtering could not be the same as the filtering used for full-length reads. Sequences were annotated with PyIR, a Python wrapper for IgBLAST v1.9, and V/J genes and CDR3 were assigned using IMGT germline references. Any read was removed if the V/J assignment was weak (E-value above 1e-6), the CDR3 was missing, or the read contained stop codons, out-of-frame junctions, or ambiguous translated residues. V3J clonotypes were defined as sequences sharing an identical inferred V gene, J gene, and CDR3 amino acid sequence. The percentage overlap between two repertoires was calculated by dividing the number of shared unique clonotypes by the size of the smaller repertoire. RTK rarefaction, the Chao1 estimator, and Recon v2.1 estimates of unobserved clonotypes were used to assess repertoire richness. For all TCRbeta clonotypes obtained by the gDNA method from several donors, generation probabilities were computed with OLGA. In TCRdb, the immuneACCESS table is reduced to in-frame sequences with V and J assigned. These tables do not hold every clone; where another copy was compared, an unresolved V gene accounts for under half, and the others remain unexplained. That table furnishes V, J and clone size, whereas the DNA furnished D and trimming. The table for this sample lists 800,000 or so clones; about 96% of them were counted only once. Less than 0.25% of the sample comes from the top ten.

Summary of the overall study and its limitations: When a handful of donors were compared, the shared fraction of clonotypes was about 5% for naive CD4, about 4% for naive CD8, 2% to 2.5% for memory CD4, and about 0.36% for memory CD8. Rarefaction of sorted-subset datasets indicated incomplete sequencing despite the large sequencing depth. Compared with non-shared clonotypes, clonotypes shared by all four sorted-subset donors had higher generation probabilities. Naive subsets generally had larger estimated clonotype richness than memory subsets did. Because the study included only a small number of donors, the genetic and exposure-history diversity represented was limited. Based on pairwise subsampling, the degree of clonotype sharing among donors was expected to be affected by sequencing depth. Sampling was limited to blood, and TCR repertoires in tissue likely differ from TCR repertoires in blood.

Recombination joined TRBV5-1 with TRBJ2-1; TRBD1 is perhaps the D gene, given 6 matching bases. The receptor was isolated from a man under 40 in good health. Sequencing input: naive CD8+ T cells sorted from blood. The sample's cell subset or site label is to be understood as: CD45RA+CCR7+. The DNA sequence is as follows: TGCGCCAGCACTCTGGTACACGCCGGGACACCGAACAATGAGCAGTTCTTC. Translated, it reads CASTLVHAGTPNNEQFF.